This is a list of T cell receptor beta chains from one sample in a study of cytomegalovirus exposure and HLA in healthy donors. Sequencing was performed with immunoSEQ multiplex PCR; in TCRdb, only in-frame clones are kept and a portion is missing. Altogether 80,000 to 100,000 clones are present, about 90% being singletons, with the ten largest covering 5.5% to 7%. Sequences were obtained from PBMCs. The receptor source for this set is a young man in good health and CMV-seropositive. Each CDR3 is given with its conserved first and last residue. The D gene is left open where the match is weak. The size of a clone is reported for some rows only, either as once, few or many, or as a class for expanded clones.

v_call	j_call	clone_size	d_call	cdr3_aa	cdr3_nt
TRBV10-3	TRBJ2-7	.	TRBD2	CATSLLAEREQYF	TGTGCCACCAGTCTACTAGCGGAGAGGGAGCAGTACTTC
TRBV6-5	TRBJ1-1	.	.	CASSYDTLNTEAFF	TGTGCCAGCAGTTACGACACGTTAAACACTGAAGCTTTCTTT
TRBV4-3	TRBJ2-7	.	.	CASSQALGAIYEQYF	TGCGCCAGCAGCCAAGCTTTGGGGGCCATTTACGAGCAGTACTTC
TRBV28	TRBJ2-7	.	.	CASSLNLGVSYEQYF	TGTGCCAGCAGTTTAAATCTTGGAGTCTCCTACGAGCAGTACTTC
TRBV19	TRBJ2-1	.	TRBD2	CASNRLAGGYNEQFF	TGTGCCAGTAACCGACTAGCGGGAGGTTACAATGAGCAGTTCTTC
TRBV27	TRBJ2-1	.	TRBD2	CASSKASGGLEQFF	TGTGCCAGCAGTAAGGCTAGCGGGGGACTTGAGCAGTTCTTC
TRBV6-6	TRBJ1-6	.	TRBD1	CASSYRGTGGISPLHF	TGTGCCAGCAGTTACCGTGGGACAGGGGGTATTTCACCCCTCCACTTT
TRBV11-3	TRBJ2-5	.	TRBD2	CASSLGTSGRVWETQYF	TGTGCCAGCAGCTTAGGGACTAGCGGGAGAGTTTGGGAGACCCAGTACTTC
TRBV11-2	TRBJ2-5	.	TRBD2	CASSGRLAGVKETQYF	TGTGCCAGCAGCGGGCGACTAGCGGGAGTTAAAGAGACCCAGTACTTC
TRBV9	TRBJ2-3	.	.	CASSPLRDTQYF	TGTGCCAGCAGCCCCCTCCGTGATACGCAGTATTTT
TRBV4-3	TRBJ2-2	.	.	CASSPRQSGELFF	TGCGCCAGCAGCCCCAGACAGTCCGGGGAGCTGTTTTTT
TRBV28	TRBJ2-2	.	TRBD2	CASSDSGTSGIRELFF	TGTGCCAGCAGTGACTCCGGGACTAGCGGGATCCGGGAGCTGTTTTTT
TRBV27	TRBJ1-6	.	TRBD1	CASSLVSGGDLSSPLHF	TGTGCCAGCAGTTTAGTTTCAGGGGGTGATCTCTCTTCACCCCTCCACTTT
TRBV2	TRBJ1-1	many	TRBD1	CASSELRTGSRAFF	TGTGCCAGCAGTGAGCTCCGGACAGGGTCACGAGCTTTCTTT
TRBV4-3	TRBJ2-5	.	TRBD1	CASSLSQPGQGSETQYF	TGCGCCAGCAGCCTATCCCAACCCGGACAGGGGTCTGAGACCCAGTACTTC
TRBV4-3	TRBJ2-1	.	.	CASSQDAYFAGEQFF	TGCGCCAGCAGCCAAGATGCCTATTTTGCAGGTGAGCAGTTCTTC
TRBV14	TRBJ2-5	.	.	CASSHPGFTETQYF	TGTGCCAGCAGCCACCCAGGGTTTACGGAGACCCAGTACTTC
TRBV6-6	TRBJ2-5	.	TRBD2	CASRFLAGERETQYF	TGTGCCAGCAGGTTTTTAGCGGGAGAAAGGGAGACCCAGTACTTC
TRBV11-2	TRBJ2-1	.	TRBD2	CASSLVRLAGGHEQFF	TGTGCCAGCAGCTTAGTCCGACTAGCGGGGGGGCATGAGCAGTTCTTC
TRBV7-9	TRBJ1-1	.	TRBD1	CASSETPGGDSNTEAFF	TGTGCCAGCAGCGAGACCCCAGGGGGCGACTCCAACACTGAAGCTTTCTTT
TRBV4-3	TRBJ2-2	once	.	CASSRSERGELFF	TGCGCCAGCAGCCGGTCGGAGCGGGGGGAGCTGTTTTTT
TRBV18	TRBJ2-7	.	TRBD2	CASSPVKSLTGSGYSSYEQYF	TGTGCCAGCTCACCGGTCAAGTCACTTACGGGTAGCGGGTATAGCTCCTACGAGCAGTACTTC
TRBV27	TRBJ2-7	.	.	CASSYQLGAGYEQYF	TGTGCCAGCAGCTACCAGTTGGGGGCGGGTTACGAGCAGTACTTC
TRBV19	TRBJ1-5	.	.	CASSAGVGPPQHF	TGTGCCAGTAGTGCGGGAGTAGGTCCGCCCCAGCATTTT
TRBV29-1	TRBJ2-7	.	TRBD1	CSVELFGQGDPYEQYF	TGCAGCGTTGAATTGTTTGGACAGGGGGACCCCTACGAGCAGTACTTC
TRBV2	TRBJ2-2	.	.	CASLPDGGNTGELFF	TGTGCCAGCCTACCTGACGGGGGGAACACCGGGGAGCTGTTTTTT
TRBV7-9	TRBJ2-2	once	.	CASSSHQQGWTGELFF	TGTGCCAGCAGCTCCCACCAACAGGGTTGGACCGGGGAGCTGTTTTTT
TRBV5-1	TRBJ2-7	.	TRBD2	CASSVSSGSTYEQYF	TGCGCCAGCAGCGTCTCTAGCGGGAGTACGTACGAGCAGTACTTC
TRBV7-9	TRBJ2-5	.	TRBD2	CASSLGALLAVLEETQYF	TGTGCCAGCAGCTTAGGGGCTTTGCTAGCGGTACTCGAAGAGACCCAGTACTTC
TRBV7-2	TRBJ2-7	few	TRBD1	CASSARQGDYEQYF	TGTGCCAGCAGCGCTAGACAGGGAGACTACGAGCAGTACTTC
TRBV10-2	TRBJ2-3	.	TRBD2	CASTTSGRTDTQYF	TGCGCCAGCACAACTAGCGGGAGGACAGATACGCAGTATTTT
TRBV9	TRBJ2-2	.	.	CASSSLDSSTGELFF	TGTGCCAGCAGCTCTCTAGACTCCTCGACCGGGGAGCTGTTTTTT
TRBV28	TRBJ2-5	.	.	CASSLETQYF	TGTGCCAGCAGCCTAGAGACCCAGTACTTC
TRBV2	TRBJ2-7	.	.	CASSPDSKSSYEQYF	TGTGCCAGCAGTCCGGACAGCAAAAGCTCCTACGAGCAGTACTTC
TRBV18	TRBJ2-3	.	TRBD1	CASSPRVAQGGDTQYF	TGTGCCAGCTCACCAAGAGTCGCACAGGGGGGAGATACGCAGTATTTT
TRBV29-1	TRBJ1-2	.	TRBD1	CSVEQGDHYGYTF	TGCAGCGTTGAGCAGGGGGATCATTATGGCTACACCTTC